This passage covers 5 T cell receptor beta chains from one sample sequenced in a study of cytomegalovirus exposure and HLA in healthy donors. It was with 60 Vbeta and 13 Jbeta primers that the PCR ran. TCRdb keeps only in-frame clones here, not all; method: immunoSEQ multiplex PCR. The sample lists about 150,000 clones, roughly 80% occurring once. Sequenced sample: PBMCs. These receptors were collected from a boy younger than 10 in good health and CMV-seronegative.

This clone occurred a few times. V and J are TRBV7-2 and TRBJ1-1, with D possibly TRBD1 on 5 matching bases. Germline V gene sequence: CDR1 SGHTA, CDR2 FQGNSA. Trimming stripped 6 bases from V and 3 bases from J, with 14 bases between. The CDR3 totals 14 residues. Here the CDR3 DNA reads TGTGCCAGCAGTCGACAGTCCCGTTACACTGAAGCTTTCTTT. As protein: CASSRQSRYTEAFF.

V usage is TRBV6-1 and J usage is TRBJ1-2; 8 bases map to TRBD1. CDR3 length: 14 residues. In germline, CDR1 is MNHNS, CDR2 SASEGT. Losses at the gene ends were 4 bases for V and 3 bases for J; bases not matched to a gene: 4. This CDR3 reads CASSGTGYDYGYTF. In DNA form, the CDR3 reads TGTGCCAGCAGTGGGACAGGGTACGACTATGGCTACACCTTC.

The chain links TRBV29-1 to TRBJ2-1; D ambiguous. The CDR3 has 12 amino acids. Germline V gene lookup returns CDR1 SQVTM and CDR2 ANQGSEA. Trimming took off 1 base at V and 4 bases at J, with 5 bases between the two ends. The CDR3 reads CSVEGLYNEQFF. The CDR3 coding sequence is TGCAGCGTTGAAGGGCTGTACAATGAGCAGTTCTTC.

This clone came up once. The gene calls are TRBV19 and TRBJ1-6; 11 nucleotides match TRBD1. Germline CDR1 is LNHDA and CDR2 is SQIVND (reference sequence). The V and J ends lost 7 bases and 10 bases, in that order; junction bases with no gene match: 9. There are 15 residues in the CDR3. The CDR3 region has the DNA TGTGCCAGTACCACGGACAGGGGGCGCGGGTCACCCCTCCACTTT. As protein: CASTTDRGRGSPLHF. Based on the CDR3 plus reference TRBV19 and TRBJ1-6, the full variable domain is DGGITQSPKYLFRKEGQNVTLSCEQNLNHDAMYWYRQDPGQGLRLIYYSQIVNDFQKGDIAEGYSVSREKKESFPLTVTSAQKNPTAFYLCASTTDRGRGSPLHFGNGTRLTVT.

This clone occurred a few times. V and J are TRBV27 and TRBJ2-2; 9 nucleotides match TRBD1. Trimming removed 6 bases from V and 4 bases from J; junction bases left unmatched: 6. The germline CDR1 and CDR2 sequences are MNHEY and SMNVEV (reference sequence). The CDR3 runs to 15 residues. DNA for the CDR3: TGTGCCAGCAGCTGGGGACAGGGAGTCACCGGGGAGCTGTTTTTT. Its protein is CASSWGQGVTGELFF.